These 18 T cell receptor beta chains originate from one sample sequenced in a study of blood T cells in healthy people across ages. Next came a second PCR, run for about 7 to 12 cycles, which used a sample-barcoded 5' primer along with a J-beta primer mix. TCRdb recomputed calls from the 5' RACE reads with MiXCR, one row per CDR3 protein. The sample yields about a million distinct CDR3 sequences, 35% to 40% seen once. The sample comprised blood. These receptors originate from a man aged 18 to 29 in good health.

This clonotype was detected only a few times. The chain recombines TRBV7-2 with TRBJ1-4, with D perhaps TRBD1 (6 bases). Germline V gives CDR1 SGHTA, CDR2 FQGNSA. The CDR3 is 14 residues long. V lost 1 base and J 8 bases, leaving 11 bases between the germline ends. In nucleotides, the CDR3 is TGTGCCAGCAGCTTAGGGGGGGCGCTGGAAAAACTGTTTTTT. This codes for CASSLGGALEKLFF.

The genes are TRBV12-3 or TRBV12-4 and TRBJ2-3; maybe TRBD2 (5 bases). V was cut by 3 bases and J by 4 bases, with 17 bases left in between. This CDR3 contains 16 residues. The CDR3, as DNA: TGTGCCAGCAGTTTCTTTGGGCGGGTGAGAGCAGATACGCAGTATTTT. This gives the protein CASSFFGRVRADTQYF.

V is TRBV2 and J is TRBJ2-7, with TRBD2 identical over 7 bases. This CDR3 region has 14 residues. The junction had 8 bases not matched to a gene; V was cut back by 2 bases and J by 7 bases. From germline, CDR1 is SNHLY and CDR2 FYNNEI. CDR3 nucleotide sequence: TGTGCCAGCAGTGAATGGCGGGAGTACAATGAGCAGTACTTC. Translation: CASSEWREYNEQYF.

The chain combines TRBV29-1 with TRBJ2-7; TRBD1 is a possible D gene (5 bases). The CDR3 sequence is 14 residues long. V was clipped by 8 bases and J by 3 bases, with 20 bases between them. Per the germline V gene, CDR1 is SQVTM and CDR2 is ANQGSEA. The DNA for the CDR3 is TGCAGCTGTTGCAGGGCCCGAAAGAGCTACGAGCAGTACTTC. Amino acid sequence: CSCCRARKSYEQYF.

The chain carries TRBV20-1 and TRBJ2-5; 7 bases fit TRBD1. The CDR3 length is 15 residues. The V and J ends lost 1 base and 11 bases, in that order; junction bases with no gene match: 16. Germline V gene lookup returns CDR1 DFQATT and CDR2 SNEGSKA (reference sequence). This CDR3 is CSARVPTGSLTQQYF. The CDR3 bases are TGCAGTGCTAGAGTCCCGACAGGGAGCCTAACTCAGCAGTACTTC.

V and J are TRBV20-1 and TRBJ1-5; D is unresolved. The CDR3 spans 11 residues. The ends were cut back, 4 bases at V and 6 bases at J, with 7 bases in the middle. Germline assignment: CDR1 DFQATT and CDR2 SNEGSKA (reference sequence). CDR3 nucleotides: TGCAGTGCTACGAGCGGTCAGCCCCAGCATTTT. This sequence encodes CSATSGQPQHF.

Note on this clonotype: Germline is not matched at one junction end, which may reflect a read error. The rearrangement uses TRBV2 and TRBJ1-6, with TRBD1 identical over 7 bases. The CDR3 contains 15 residues. Germline V lookup: CDR1 SNHLY, CDR2 FYNNEI. CDR3 amino acids: CASRERTGMNSPLHF. The CDR3 DNA reads TGTGCAAGCAGGGAGAGGACAGGCATGAATTCACCCCTCCACTTT.

This clonotype was recorded a few times. V is TRBV4-1 and J is TRBJ1-4; D not certain. The CDR3 is 13 residues long. Trimming cost V 1 base and J 8 bases, with 8 bases left between them. Germline CDR1 reads MGHRA; CDR2 reads YSYEKL. The CDR3: CASSQVSREKLFF. Here the CDR3 DNA reads TGCGCCAGCAGCCAAGTGAGTCGAGAAAAACTGTTTTTT.

This chain connects TRBV6-1 to TRBJ1-2, with D possibly being TRBD1 (6 bases). In germline, CDR1 is MNHNS, CDR2 SASEGT. The length of the CDR3 is 16 residues. Trimming stripped 6 bases from V and 1 base from J, with 18 bases between. The CDR3 DNA reads TGTGCCAGCAGACTCACACAGGGTAGAGATAACTATGGCTACACCTTC. This codes for CASRLTQGRDNYGYTF.

This clonotype has a handful of counts. This sequence joins TRBV5-6 and TRBJ2-1; D may correspond to TRBD1 or TRBD2 (5 bases each). The CDR3 has 13 residues. Trimming took off 1 base at V and 6 bases at J, with 8 bases between the two ends. Germline-derived CDR1 and CDR2 are SGHDT and YYEEEE. The DNA of the CDR3 is TGTGCCAGCAGCTTGTGGGGGAGCAATGAGCAGTTCTTC. Translating it yields CASSLWGSNEQFF.

Of note for this clonotype: This could be a read error, since a much larger clone is one nucleotide away. The chain links TRBV13 to TRBJ1-1; D unclear. CDR3 length: 15 residues. Germline lookup yields CDR1 PRHDT and CDR2 FYEKMQ (reference sequence). Trimming shortened V by 5 bases and J by 0 bases, and 13 bases separated the two germline ends. CDR3 sequence: CASSPLWGLNTEAFF. CDR3 DNA: TGTGCCAGCAGCCCACTTTGGGGATTGAACACTGAAGCTTTCTTT.

Concerning this clonotype: The junction does not match germline at one end; this may be a read error. This rearrangement joins TRBV2 to TRBJ1-6; no firm D call. The germline gives CDR1 SNHLY, CDR2 FYNNEI. The CDR3 covers 15 residues. CDR3 residues: CACSEAWGYNSPLHF. CDR3 DNA sequence: TGTGCCTGCAGCGAAGCCTGGGGATATAATTCACCCCTCCACTTT.

This clonotype was detected once. The genes are TRBV6-5 and TRBJ1-2, with D perhaps matching TRBD1 (5 bases). This CDR3 comprises 12 residues. V was pared by 6 bases and J by 7 bases, with 12 bases between. Germline CDR1 is MNHEY and CDR2 is SVGAGI. The DNA of the CDR3 is TGTGCCAGCAGGGTTAATCAGGGTGGCTACACCTTC. Amino acid sequence: CASRVNQGGYTF.

On this clonotype: Relative to the germline gene, one junction end is altered; a read error may explain this. The chain is built from TRBV4-3 and TRBJ2-7; D might be TRBD2 (5 bases). The CDR3 consists of 15 residues. The V gene's germline CDR1 is LGHNA and CDR2 YSLEER. This chain's CDR3 is CASSQDYPGDYKQYF. CDR3 in DNA: TGCGCCAGCAGCCAAGATTATCCAGGAGACTACAAGCAGTACTTC.

This chain links TRBV20-1 with TRBJ2-5; D gene uncertain. CDR3 length equals 13 residues. Germline-derived CDR1 and CDR2 are DFQATT and SNEGSKA (reference sequence). The germline V and J ends were trimmed by 3 bases and 5 bases, with 13 bases remaining between them. The CDR3 region is CSARDNYGETQYF. The CDR3 bases are TGCAGTGCTAGGGATAACTACGGGGAGACCCAGTACTTC.

This clonotype appeared a few times. The V and J genes are TRBV27 and TRBJ2-3; D is possibly TRBD2 (5 bases). V lost 4 bases and J lost 14, with 19 bases in between. CDR3 length equals 13 residues. Germline V gene sequence: CDR1 MNHEY, CDR2 SMNVEV (reference sequence). DNA of the CDR3: TGTGCCAGCAGTTCCCTCGGACCGGGGATAGGGTATTTT. Translated, it gives CASSSLGPGIGYF.

The rearrangement uses TRBV12-3 or TRBV12-4 and TRBJ1-1, with TRBD1 matching 12 bases. The V gene end was trimmed by 4 bases and the J gene end by 6 bases; junction bases not matched to a gene: 12. The CDR3 totals 17 residues. This CDR3 reads CASSSRDRGPNHAEAFF. CDR3 bases: TGTGCCAGCAGTTCCAGGGACAGGGGGCCCAACCACGCTGAAGCTTTCTTT.

Comments on this clonotype: The junction departs from germline at one end; a sequencing error may be responsible. The rearrangement uses TRBV5-1 and TRBJ2-7, with no clear D. The J call is doubtful: the DNA matches TRBJ2-5 better. CDR3 length equals 15 residues. From germline, CDR1 is SGHRS and CDR2 YFSETQ. The chain's CDR3 is CASSFGIGPQGTQYF. In nucleotides, the CDR3 is TGCGCCAGCAGCTTTGGTATAGGGCCCCAAGGGACCCAGTACTTC.